This T cell receptor (beta chain) is from a study of blood T cell repertoires in COVID-19. Study overall: Acute-phase and convalescent COVID-19 samples originated in the United States, Italy and Spain. T cells, B-cell-depleted T cells, or PBMCs supplied cDNA or gDNA.

Germline V lookup: CDR1 SQVTM, CDR2 ANQGSEA. V was pared by 4 bases and J by 4 bases, with 10 bases between. This CDR3 spans 12 amino acids. The authors' processing: By means of reference gene primer amplification, nucleated cell counts were estimated. The repertoire was sequenced with immunoSEQ multiplex PCR; TCRdb's copy has only in-frame clones and lacks some. Clonal size and the V and J genes are those of that table, whereas D and trimming came from the DNA. Of 470,000 or so clones listed, roughly 89% are singletons. The sample consisted of peripheral blood. The chain has TRBV29-1 and TRBJ1-2; no reliable D call. This receptor was taken from a woman younger than 45 with acute or convalescent COVID-19. The DNA of the CDR3 is TGCAGCGTTGGCGAGGGATCCTATGGCTACACCTTC. Translation gives CSVGEGSYGYTF. Complete variable domain (other parts from reference TRBV29-1 and TRBJ1-2): SAVISQKPSRDICQRGTSLTIQCQVDSQVTMMFWYRQQPGQSLTLIATANQGSEATYESGFVIDKFPISRPNLTFSTLTVSNMSPEDSSIYLCSVGEGSYGYTFGSGTRLTVV.